The present TCR beta chain was sequenced within a study of T cells of healthy individuals. Trimming pared 0 bases from V and 2 bases from J, leaving 10 bases between. CDR1 is MGHRA, CDR2 YSYEKL, per germline. The CDR3 length is 15 residues. Via MiXCR, TCRdb re-called the 5' RACE reads, giving one row per CDR3 protein. The data hold 55,000 to 65,000 distinct CDR3 sequences, with roughly 17% observed a single time. In this sample, this clonotype turned up a few times. The rearrangement links TRBV4-1 to TRBJ2-5, with no clear D. The TCR originated in a human donor in good health. The CDR3 coding sequence is TGCGCCAGCAGCCAAGATCTGGGCACACAAGAGACCCAGTACTTC. Translation: CASSQDLGTQETQYF.